This T cell receptor beta chain was retrieved from a study of regulatory T cells in long-lasting Graves disease. Study information: Patients with new Graves' disease had used antithyroid drugs below 3 months.

Remarks on this clonotype: Its antigen is as yet unknown.

Time point indicated: newly diagnosed GD, antithyroid drugs for less than 3 months. Construction of the TCR library relied on RNA isolated from PBMCs. Points from the study as a whole: TRBV28 was favored in persistent disease, as were TRBJ1-2 and TRBJ2-5. The number of shared public clonotypes was higher in persistent patients (about 2,700) than new patients (966).

CDR3 regions were amplified by Arm-PCR using iRepertoire HTBI primers to build TCR beta libraries. TCRdb independently ran MiXCR on the multiplex PCR reads; one entry per CDR3 protein. The sample records around 400,000 distinct CDR3 sequences, about 14% being singletons. V lost 4 bases and J lost 6, with 18 bases in between. Germline CDR1 is SQVTM and CDR2 is ANQGSEA. The length of the CDR3 is 14 residues. V and J are TRBV29-1 and TRBJ1-1; D not resolved. Sequenced material: peripheral blood mononuclear cells (PBMCs), taken at new diagnosis, from a patient treated with antithyroid drugs. This clonotype originated in a female donor with Graves disease. The DNA of the CDR3 is TGCAGCGTTGCCCTTCCCGGCAGTCTATCTGAAGCTTTCTTT. Its translation is CSVALPGSLSEAFF.